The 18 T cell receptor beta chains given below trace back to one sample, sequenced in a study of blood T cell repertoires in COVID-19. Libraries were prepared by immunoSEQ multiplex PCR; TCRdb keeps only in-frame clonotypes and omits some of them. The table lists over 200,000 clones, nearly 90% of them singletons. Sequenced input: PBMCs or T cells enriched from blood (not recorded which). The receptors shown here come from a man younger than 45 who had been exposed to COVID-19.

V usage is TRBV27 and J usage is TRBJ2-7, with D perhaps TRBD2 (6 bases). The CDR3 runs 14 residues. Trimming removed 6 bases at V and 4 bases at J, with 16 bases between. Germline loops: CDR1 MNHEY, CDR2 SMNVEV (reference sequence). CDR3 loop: CASRPGLPLYEQYF. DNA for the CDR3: TGTGCCAGCAGGCCGGGACTTCCCCTTTACGAGCAGTACTTC.

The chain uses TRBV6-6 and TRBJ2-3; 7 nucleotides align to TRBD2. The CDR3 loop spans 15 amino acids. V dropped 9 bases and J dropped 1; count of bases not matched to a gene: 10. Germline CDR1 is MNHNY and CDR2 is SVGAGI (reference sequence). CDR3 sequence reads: CASSPGGGGTDTQYF. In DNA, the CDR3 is TGTGCCAGTTCTCCAGGTGGGGGGGGCACAGATACGCAGTATTTT.

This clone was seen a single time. The CDR3 DNA reads TGTGCCATCAGTGAGGGCGGGGACAGGGGATCCTATGGCTACACCTTC. It specifies CAISEGGDRGSYGYTF. The rearrangement joins TRBV10-3 to TRBJ1-2; 10 bases are a match to TRBD1. V was clipped by 2 bases and J by 4 bases; unmatched bases: 7. Germline V gene data show CDR1 as ENHRY and CDR2 as SYGVKD. CDR3 length: 16 residues.

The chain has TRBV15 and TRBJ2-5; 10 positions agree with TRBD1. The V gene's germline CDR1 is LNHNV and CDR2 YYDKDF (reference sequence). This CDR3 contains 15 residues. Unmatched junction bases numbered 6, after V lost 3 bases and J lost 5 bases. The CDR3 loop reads CATSRGTGAGETQYF. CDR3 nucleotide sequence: TGTGCCACCAGCAGGGGGACAGGGGCGGGGGAGACCCAGTACTTC.

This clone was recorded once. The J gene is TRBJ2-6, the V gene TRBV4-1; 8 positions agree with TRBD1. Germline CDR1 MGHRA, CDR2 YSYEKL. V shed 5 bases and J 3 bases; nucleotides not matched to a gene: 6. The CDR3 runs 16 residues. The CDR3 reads CASSTRQGFGANVLTF. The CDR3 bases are TGCGCCAGCAGCACCCGACAGGGGTTTGGGGCCAACGTCCTGACTTTC.

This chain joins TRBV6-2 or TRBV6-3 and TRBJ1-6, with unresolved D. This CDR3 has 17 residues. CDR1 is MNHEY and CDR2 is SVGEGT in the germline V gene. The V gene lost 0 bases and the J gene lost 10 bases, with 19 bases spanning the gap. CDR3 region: CASSYSIGAGPGSPLHF. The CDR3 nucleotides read TGTGCCAGCAGTTACTCGATAGGCGCGGGCCCGGGATCACCCCTCCACTTT.

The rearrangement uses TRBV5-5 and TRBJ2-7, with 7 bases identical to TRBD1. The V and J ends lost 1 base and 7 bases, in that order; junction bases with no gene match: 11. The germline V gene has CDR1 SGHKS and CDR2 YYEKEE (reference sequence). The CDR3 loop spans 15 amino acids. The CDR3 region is CASSLRTGAAMEQYF. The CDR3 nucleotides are TGTGCCAGCAGCTTGAGAACAGGGGCTGCCATGGAGCAGTACTTC.

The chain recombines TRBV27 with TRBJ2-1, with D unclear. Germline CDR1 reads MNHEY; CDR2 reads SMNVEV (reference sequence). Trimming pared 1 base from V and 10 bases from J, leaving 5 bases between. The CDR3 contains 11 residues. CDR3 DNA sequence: TGTGCCAGCAGTTTATACCAGGAGCAGTTCTTC. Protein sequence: CASSLYQEQFF.

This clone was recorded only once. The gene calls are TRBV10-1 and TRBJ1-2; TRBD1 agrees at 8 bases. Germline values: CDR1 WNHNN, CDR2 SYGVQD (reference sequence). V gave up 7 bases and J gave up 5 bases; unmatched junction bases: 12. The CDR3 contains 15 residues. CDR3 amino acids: CASKEKGQGKYGYTF. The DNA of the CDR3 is TGCGCCAGCAAAGAGAAAGGACAGGGTAAATATGGCTACACCTTC.

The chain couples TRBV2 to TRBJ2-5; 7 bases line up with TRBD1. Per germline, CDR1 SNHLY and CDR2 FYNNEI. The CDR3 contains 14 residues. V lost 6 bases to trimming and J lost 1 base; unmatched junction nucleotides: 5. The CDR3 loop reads CASRTGDSQETQYF. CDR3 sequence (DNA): TGTGCCAGCAGGACTGGGGACAGCCAAGAGACCCAGTACTTC.

The CDR3 DNA sequence: TGTGCCAGCTCACCGGAGAATGGCTACACCTTC. It specifies CASSPENGYTF. V is TRBV18 and J is TRBJ1-2, with unresolved D. This CDR3 is 11 amino acids long. The germline V gene encodes CDR1 KGHSH and CDR2 LQKENI. The germline V and J ends were trimmed by 3 bases and 6 bases, with 5 bases remaining between them.

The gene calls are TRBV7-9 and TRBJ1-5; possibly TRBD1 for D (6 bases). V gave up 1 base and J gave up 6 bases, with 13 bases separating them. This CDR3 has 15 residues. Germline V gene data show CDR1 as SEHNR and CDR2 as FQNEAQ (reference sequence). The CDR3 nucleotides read TGTGCCAGCAGCTTAGGTTGGCAGGGGTCTCAGCCCCAGCATTTT. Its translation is CASSLGWQGSQPQHF.

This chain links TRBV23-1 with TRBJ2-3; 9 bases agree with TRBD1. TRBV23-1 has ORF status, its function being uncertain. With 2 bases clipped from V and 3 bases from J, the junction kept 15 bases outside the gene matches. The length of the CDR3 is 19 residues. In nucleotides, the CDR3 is TGCGCCAGCAGTCAACTATCCGGGACAGGGAAAGTTTTTACAGATACGCAGTATTTT. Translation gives CASSQLSGTGKVFTDTQYF.

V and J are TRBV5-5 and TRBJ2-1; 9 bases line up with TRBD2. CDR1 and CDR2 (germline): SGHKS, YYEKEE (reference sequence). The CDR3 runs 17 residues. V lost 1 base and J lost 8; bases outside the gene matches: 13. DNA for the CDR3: TGTGCCAGCAGCTTGCGGCTGACAGCGGGGGGATTGGATGAGCAGTTCTTC. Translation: CASSLRLTAGGLDEQFF.

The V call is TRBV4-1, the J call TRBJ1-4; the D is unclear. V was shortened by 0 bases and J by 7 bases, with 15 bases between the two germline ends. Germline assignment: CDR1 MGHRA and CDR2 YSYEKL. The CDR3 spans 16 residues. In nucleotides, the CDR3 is TGCGCCAGCAGCCAAGAGCCCGCATATCTAGGTGAAAAACTGTTTTTT. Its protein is CASSQEPAYLGEKLFF.

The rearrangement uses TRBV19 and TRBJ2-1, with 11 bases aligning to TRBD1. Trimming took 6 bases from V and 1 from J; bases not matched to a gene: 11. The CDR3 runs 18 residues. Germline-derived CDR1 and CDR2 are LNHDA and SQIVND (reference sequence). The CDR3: CASRPGQGDLMSYNEQFF. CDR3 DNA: TGTGCCAGTAGGCCGGGACAGGGGGACCTAATGTCCTACAATGAGCAGTTCTTC.

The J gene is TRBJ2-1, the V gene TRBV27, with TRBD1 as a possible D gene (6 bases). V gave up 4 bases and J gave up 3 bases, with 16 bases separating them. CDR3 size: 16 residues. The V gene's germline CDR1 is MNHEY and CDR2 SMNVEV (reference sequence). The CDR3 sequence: CASSYPGALLYNEQFF. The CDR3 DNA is TGTGCCAGCAGTTATCCAGGGGCCCTCCTCTACAATGAGCAGTTCTTC.

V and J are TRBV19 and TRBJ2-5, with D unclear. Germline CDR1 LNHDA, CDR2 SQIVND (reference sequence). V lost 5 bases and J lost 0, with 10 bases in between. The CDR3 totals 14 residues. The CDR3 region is CASSPGLYQETQYF. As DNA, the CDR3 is TGTGCCAGTAGTCCCGGGTTGTACCAAGAGACCCAGTACTTC.